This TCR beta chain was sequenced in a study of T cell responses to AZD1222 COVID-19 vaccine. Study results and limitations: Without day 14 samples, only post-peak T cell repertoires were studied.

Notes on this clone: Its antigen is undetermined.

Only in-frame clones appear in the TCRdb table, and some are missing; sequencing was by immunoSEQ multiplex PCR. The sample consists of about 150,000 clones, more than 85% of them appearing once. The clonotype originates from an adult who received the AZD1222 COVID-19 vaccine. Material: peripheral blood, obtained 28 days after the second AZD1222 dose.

CDR3 residues: CSVGDRDYGYTF. CDR3 nucleotides: TGCAGCGTCGGGGACAGGGACTATGGCTACACCTTC. The gene calls are TRBV29-1 and TRBJ1-2, with 9 bases lining up with TRBD1. The CDR3 runs 12 residues. V lost 6 bases and J lost 3; bases outside the gene matches: 2. Germline V lookup: CDR1 SQVTM, CDR2 ANQGSEA.